These T cell receptor beta chains were read from a single sample in a study of blood T cell repertoires in COVID-19. TCRdb's table, derived via immunoSEQ multiplex PCR, lists solely in-frame clones and lacks some. The table shows 130,000 to 150,000 clones, with over 80% occurring only once. What was sequenced was peripheral blood. The receptors come from a woman aged 35 to 49 with active or convalescent COVID-19. CDR3s include the opening cysteine and the closing phenylalanine or tryptophan. The D gene is left open where the match is weak. Expanded clones are given a class, and other clones once, few, many or no size at all.

cdr3_length	v_call	d_call	j_call	clone_size	cdr3_nt	cdr3_aa
15	TRBV9	TRBD2	TRBJ2-1	few	TGTGCCAGCAGCGTGGGGGGAGGGGAATTAAATGAGCAGTTCTTC	CASSVGGGELNEQFF
14	TRBV4-3	-	TRBJ1-6	-	TGCGCCAGCAGCCAGGACAGACGGGTTTCACCCCTCCACTTT	CASSQDRRVSPLHF
12	TRBV6-5	TRBD1	TRBJ1-4	-	TGTGCCAGCAGTTTCGACAGGGGGCCACTGTTTTTT	CASSFDRGPLFF
13	TRBV6-6	-	TRBJ2-7	-	TGTGCCAGCAGTTACGACACAGCCTACGAGCAGTACTTC	CASSYDTAYEQYF
16	TRBV7-2	TRBD2	TRBJ2-2	-	TGTGCCAGCAGCTTATCTCTAGCGGGAGCCACCGGGGAGCTGTTTTTT	CASSLSLAGATGELFF
14	TRBV5-4	-	TRBJ1-4	once	TGTGCCAGCAGCTTGTCGGGGGGCGATGAAAAACTGTTTTTT	CASSLSGGDEKLFF
16	TRBV7-2	TRBD2	TRBJ2-1	-	TGTGCCAGCAGCTTAGGGACTAGCGGGGGGGCGATTGAGCAGTTCTTC	CASSLGTSGGAIEQFF
15	TRBV15	-	TRBJ1-2	-	TGTGCCACCAGCAGAGATCGCGGGTTCGCCTATGGCTACACCTTC	CATSRDRGFAYGYTF
17	TRBV20-1	-	TRBJ1-2	-	TGCAGTGCTAGTAACCCCTCCCAGAGCACGGCGGACTATGGCTACACCTTC	CSASNPSQSTADYGYTF
14	TRBV5-1	-	TRBJ2-5	once	TGCGCCAGCAGCTTGGGGACTGGAGGGGAGACCCAGTACTTC	CASSLGTGGETQYF
16	TRBV19	-	TRBJ1-4	-	TGTGCCAGTAGTATCGAACGACAGACCATTAATGAAAAACTGTTTTTT	CASSIERQTINEKLFF
14	TRBV7-7	TRBD2	TRBJ2-5	few	TGTGCTAGCAGCAATAGCGGGGGACAAGAGACCCAGTACTTC	CASSNSGGQETQYF
17	TRBV25-1	TRBD1	TRBJ1-2	-	TGTGCCAGCAGTGGGGGACAGGGGGCTCTAGCAGCCTATGGCTACACCTTC	CASSGGQGALAAYGYTF
12	TRBV12-5	-	TRBJ2-1	-	TGTGCTAGTGGTTTGGCTAGCGCTGAGCAGTTCTTC	CASGLASAEQFF
15	TRBV19	-	TRBJ2-6	-	TGTGCCAGTACCCCCAGGCTCCTTTGGGCCAACGTCCTGACTTTC	CASTPRLLWANVLTF
15	TRBV24-1	-	TRBJ1-3	-	TGTGCCACCAGTGATGGAACAGGGCCTGGAAACACCATATATTTT	CATSDGTGPGNTIYF
18	TRBV4-3	TRBD1	TRBJ2-2	-	TGCGCCAGCAGCCCTAACCTCGGGACAGGGGAATTCACCGGGGAGCTGTTTTTT	CASSPNLGTGEFTGELFF
13	TRBV6-2/TRBV6-3	-	TRBJ2-1	-	TGTGCCAGCAGTTACTCGTTAAGCCCTGAGCAGTTCTTC	CASSYSLSPEQFF
14	TRBV28	-	TRBJ1-2	-	TGTGCCAGCAGTTCCGGCGGTTGGATTTATGGCTACACCTTC	CASSSGGWIYGYTF
17	TRBV5-1	TRBD1	TRBJ2-2	-	TGCGCCAGCAGCGTAAGAGGACAGGGTGGTGGCACCGGGGAGCTGTTTTTT	CASSVRGQGGGTGELFF
14	TRBV27	TRBD1	TRBJ1-5	once	TGTGCCAGCAGTTTGAAAGGGGGCGGTCAGCCCCAGCATTTT	CASSLKGGGQPQHF
13	TRBV28	-	TRBJ2-2	-	TGTGCCGCGCGGGGCCCCGACACCGGGGAGCTGTTTTTT	CAARGPDTGELFF
14	TRBV3-1/TRBV3-2	TRBD1	TRBJ1-3	once	TGTGCCAGCAGCCCTACCGGGACAGGGACGGCCATATATTTT	CASSPTGTGTAIYF
14	TRBV11-2	-	TRBJ1-2	-	TGTGCCAGCAGCTTAGTGGGACACGTCTATGGCTACACCTTC	CASSLVGHVYGYTF
14	TRBV10-3	TRBD2	TRBJ2-1	-	TGTGCCACGATGGGACTAGCGGACTACAATGAGCAGTTCTTC	CATMGLADYNEQFF
16	TRBV2	TRBD2	TRBJ2-1	-	TGTGCCAGCAGTGTGGCTAGCGGGCATGCCTACAATGAGCAGTTCTTC	CASSVASGHAYNEQFF
15	TRBV28	TRBD1	TRBJ1-2	-	TGTGCCAGCAGTATACAGGGGGGGGATAACTATGGCTACACCTTC	CASSIQGGDNYGYTF
17	TRBV4-1	TRBD1	TRBJ2-6	once	TGCGCCAGCAGCCGAGGACAGGGGGCAGCTGGGGCCAACGTCCTGACTTTC	CASSRGQGAAGANVLTF
17	TRBV3-1/TRBV3-2	TRBD2	TRBJ2-2	-	TGTGCCAGCAGCCGGGGGACTAGCGGGCCAAACACCGGGGAGCTGTTTTTT	CASSRGTSGPNTGELFF
15	TRBV3-1/TRBV3-2	TRBD1	TRBJ2-7	-	TGTGCCAGCAGCAGAGCTCCCGGGCCCGGGACAGGGCAGTACTTC	CASSRAPGPGTGQYF
15	TRBV14	-	TRBJ1-6	-	TGTGCCAGCAGCCAAGCAACAGGATTAAATTCACCCCTCCACTTT	CASSQATGLNSPLHF
14	TRBV19	TRBD1	TRBJ2-5	-	TGTGCCAGTAGCGCGACAGGGGGTGGGGAGACCCAGTACTTC	CASSATGGGETQYF
15	TRBV6-5	-	TRBJ1-6	-	TGTGCCAGCATACGGACAGACTCCTATAATTCACCCCTCCACTTT	CASIRTDSYNSPLHF
14	TRBV11-2	-	TRBJ1-1	-	TGTGCCAGCAGCTTACCGCCCGGGGGGCGGGCCGCTTTCTTT	CASSLPPGGRAAFF